Given below is one T cell receptor (beta chain) in context. What it binds is not known. Time point in this sample: week 47, end of study. Every vaccination contained 300 ug of the mutant IDH1 20-mer peptide and was paired with topical imiquimod. Sequencing was performed with immunoSEQ multiplex PCR; in TCRdb, only in-frame clones are kept and a portion is missing. Seen here are about 84,000 clones, over 75% observed once, and the top ten hold 4% to 5.5%. This CDR3 spans 13 amino acids. J was trimmed by 8 bases and V by 4 bases; bases with no gene match: 4. Per germline, CDR1 MNHEY and CDR2 SVGAGI. This sample was taken from a study of a mutant IDH1 vaccine in newly diagnosed glioma.

This sequence joins TRBV6-5 and TRBJ2-1; 8 positions match TRBD1. This receptor was taken from a man aged 40-49 years with glioma. Sequenced here: PBMCs, sampled from a glioma patient whose treatment included an IDH1 peptide vaccine. Written as DNA, the CDR3 is TGTGCCAGCAGTTGGACAGGGTCGTATGAGCAGTTCTTC. It encodes CASSWTGSYEQFF.